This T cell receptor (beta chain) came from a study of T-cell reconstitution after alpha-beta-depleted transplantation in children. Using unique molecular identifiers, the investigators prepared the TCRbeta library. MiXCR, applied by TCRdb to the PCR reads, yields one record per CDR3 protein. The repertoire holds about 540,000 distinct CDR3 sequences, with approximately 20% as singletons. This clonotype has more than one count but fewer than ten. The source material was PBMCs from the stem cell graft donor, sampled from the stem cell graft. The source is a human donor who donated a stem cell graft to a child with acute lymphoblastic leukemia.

CDR3 loop: CASSPNRDYGYTF. The CDR3 coding sequence is TGTGCCAGCAGCCCCAACAGGGACTATGGCTACACCTTC. The V call is TRBV6-1, the J call TRBJ1-2, with D possibly matching TRBD1 (6 bases). Germline V gene lookup returns CDR1 MNHNS and CDR2 SASEGT. The CDR3 is made up of 13 amino acids. Trimming left V 6 bases short and J 3 bases short, with 11 bases between.